This T cell receptor beta chain comes out of a study of beta chain features in type 1 diabetes. Findings and limits, study-wide: Researchers report that Type 1 diabetes patients had moderately but significantly shorter TCRB CDR3s across all four CD4+ subsets. VDJ junctions from patients with type 1 diabetes contained fewer insertions and more deletions.

The CDR3 has 15 residues. J was trimmed by 4 bases and V by 3 bases; bases with no gene match: 4. CDR1 is SEHNR and CDR2 is FQNEAQ in the germline V gene (reference sequence). As every portion of the isolated RNA was reverse transcribed, the sequencing read expressed TCRB transcripts. The method was immunoSEQ multiplex PCR; TCRdb's version includes in-frame clones alone and lacks a portion of them. The sample includes approximately 100,000 clones, 25% to 35% of them seen just once. Concerning this clone itself: Its antigen is still unknown.

This TCR was sampled from a woman aged 18-35 years with type 1 diabetes. V usage is TRBV7-9 and J usage is TRBJ2-5; 11 bases agree with TRBD2. The source material was central memory CD4+ T cells from blood. The DNA for the CDR3 is TGTGCCAGCAGCTTCCCTCTAGCGGGAGGAGAGACCCAGTACTTC. Protein sequence: CASSFPLAGGETQYF.